Reported below is one TCR beta chain. Here immunoSEQ multiplex PCR was the method, and the copy in TCRdb shows in-frame clones only, minus some. The sample records around 64,000 clones, about 90% being singletons. The data originate from a study of blood T cell repertoires in COVID-19. Study in general: Donors in the United States, Italy and Spain gave samples during acute or convalescent COVID-19.

The sequence was collected from a man between 45 and 60 years old with active COVID-19. Material for sequencing was peripheral blood.

DNA for the CDR3: TGTGCCAGCAGCGGGGGACTCCGGGAGGCTTTCTTT. This codes for CASSGGLREAFF. The rearrangement uses TRBV5-4 and TRBJ1-1; possible D gene TRBD1, 5 bases. The V and J ends lost 4 bases and 11 bases respectively, with 15 bases between them. This CDR3 contains 12 residues. The germline gives CDR1 SGHNT, CDR2 YYREEE (reference sequence).